This is a list of T cell receptor beta chains from one sample in a study of cytomegalovirus exposure and HLA in healthy donors. Profiling relied on immunoSEQ multiplex PCR, and the TCRdb table lists in-frame clones only, not all of them. The table includes about 150,000 clones, 60% to 85% detected once. The sequenced sample was PBMCs. All receptors come from a woman between 35 and 50 years old in good health and CMV-seronegative. CDR3s include the opening cysteine and the closing phenylalanine or tryptophan. A D gene is named only where the DNA matches it firmly. Only some rows state a clone size, as once, few, many or a class for expanded clones.

. | TRBJ1-4 | TRBV5-1 | TRBD1 | TGCGCCAGCAGCCCCGGCGACAGGGGGATTGAAAAACTGTTTTTT | CASSPGDRGIEKLFF
. | TRBJ1-2 | TRBV20-1 | TRBD1 | TGCAGTGCTCCGACAGGGGTGGGCTACACCTTC | CSAPTGVGYTF
. | TRBJ2-6 | TRBV25-1 | . | TGTGCCAGCAGTATCAGCCAGGGGATCCCTGGGGCCAACGTCCTGACTTTC | CASSISQGIPGANVLTF
. | TRBJ2-7 | TRBV6-6 | . | TGTGCCAGCAGCCGGACAGAACTAGACGAGCAGTACTTC | CASSRTELDEQYF
. | TRBJ2-5 | TRBV5-5 | . | TGTGCCAGCAGCTTACTAGCATCTAAAGAGACCCAGTACTTC | CASSLLASKETQYF
. | TRBJ2-2 | TRBV6-5 | TRBD1 | TGTGCCAGCAGTTTGACAGGGCCGAACACCGGGGAGCTGTTTTTT | CASSLTGPNTGELFF
. | TRBJ2-5 | TRBV5-1 | . | TGCGCCAGCAGCTTCGCCGCGGAGACCCAGTACTTC | CASSFAAETQYF
. | TRBJ2-2 | TRBV19 | . | TGTGCCAGTAGTATTCTGGCAGGGGTGGGCGGGGAGCTGTTTTTT | CASSILAGVGGELFF
. | TRBJ1-5 | TRBV6-6 | TRBD1 | TGTGCCAGCAGTTACCCCCGGACAGGGGAAAATCAGCCCCAGCATTTT | CASSYPRTGENQPQHF
. | TRBJ2-3 | TRBV5-6 | TRBD1 | TGTGCCAGCAGCCTGGGACAGGGGAGCACAGATACGCAGTATTTT | CASSLGQGSTDTQYF
. | TRBJ1-4 | TRBV9 | TRBD1 | TGTGCCAGCAGCGTCGGGACAGAGGGCAATGAAAAACTGTTTTTT | CASSVGTEGNEKLFF
few | TRBJ2-1 | TRBV10-3 | . | TGTGCCATCAGACAGGGATCCTACAATGAGCAGTTCTTC | CAIRQGSYNEQFF